The 12 T cell receptor beta chains reported below all come from one sample, sequenced in a study of blood T cell repertoires in COVID-19. TCRdb keeps only in-frame clones here, not all; method: immunoSEQ multiplex PCR. The sample carries about 170,000 clones, around four fifths recorded once. Specimen: peripheral blood. The receptors were sampled from an elderly woman with COVID-19, enrolled during active disease.

The chain carries TRBV2 and TRBJ1-5, with 8 bases matching TRBD1. The CDR3 contains 15 residues. Per germline, CDR1 SNHLY and CDR2 FYNNEI. V lost 4 bases and J lost 7; bases outside the gene matches: 9. The CDR3, as DNA: TGTGCCAGCAGTGCCGGGACAGGACCACTCCAGCCCCAGCATTTT. Its translation is CASSAGTGPLQPQHF.

The chain links TRBV28 to TRBJ1-6; D remains ambiguous. Trimming removed 8 bases from V and 7 bases from J, with 15 bases in between. The germline V gene has CDR1 MDHEN and CDR2 SYDVKM. The CDR3 contains 14 residues. Written as DNA, the CDR3 is TGTGCCAGCGTGCGAGGTCTGTGGAATTCACCCCTCCACTTT. It codes for CASVRGLWNSPLHF.

The chain couples TRBV7-8 to TRBJ1-6; the D is unclear. V was shortened by 5 bases and J by 7 bases, with 12 bases between the two germline ends. The CDR3 is made up of 14 amino acids. Germline lookup yields CDR1 SGHVS and CDR2 FQNEAQ. CDR3: CASSASPGNSPLHF. CDR3 bases: TGTGCCAGCAGCGCCTCTCCGGGAAATTCACCCCTCCACTTT.

This chain uses TRBV7-3 with TRBJ1-1; D is perhaps TRBD1 (6 bases). V was trimmed by 5 bases and J by 8 bases, leaving 9 bases between them. The CDR3 is 11 residues long. CDR1 and CDR2 (germline): SGHTA, FQGTGA. DNA for the CDR3: TGTGCCAGCAGCGCCGGGACAGAAGCTTTCTTT. This encodes CASSAGTEAFF. The entire variable domain, with the rest obtained from reference TRBV7-3 and TRBJ1-1, is as follows: GAGVSQTPSNKVTEKGKYVELRCDPISGHTALYWYRQSLGQGPEFLIYFQGTGAADDSGLPNDRFFAVRPEGSVSTLKIQRTERGDSAVYLCASSAGTEAFFGQGTRLTVV.

CDR3 in amino acids: CASSVGGLAGAPREQFF. In DNA form, the CDR3 reads TGTGCCAGCAGCGTGGGGGGCCTAGCGGGAGCCCCCCGTGAGCAGTTCTTC. The chain carries TRBV7-2 and TRBJ2-1, with 10 bases identical to TRBD2. Germline assignment: CDR1 SGHTA and CDR2 FQGNSA. J lost 9 bases, V lost 5 bases, and 16 bases had no gene match. CDR3 length: 17 residues.

This clone was counted once. This chain connects TRBV7-3 to TRBJ2-2, with a possible D match to TRBD1 (5 bases). The V gene's germline CDR1 is SGHTA and CDR2 FQGTGA. V was cut by 1 base and J by 4 bases, with 13 bases left in between. This CDR3 spans 16 amino acids. CDR3 DNA sequence: TGTGCCAGCAGCTTAAATGGCCAGGGTGTCACCGGGGAGCTGTTTTTT. Translation gives CASSLNGQGVTGELFF.

The chain employs TRBV7-2 and TRBJ2-3; 10 nucleotides agree with TRBD2. The length of the CDR3 is 14 residues. Per the germline V gene, CDR1 is SGHTA and CDR2 is FQGNSA. V lost 5 bases, J lost 6 bases, and 5 bases stayed unmatched. DNA for the CDR3: TGTGCCAGCAGCCCGCAGCGGGGGGGCGATACGCAGTATTTT. Amino acid sequence: CASSPQRGGDTQYF.

The chain uses TRBV3-1 (or the pseudogene TRBV3-2) and TRBJ1-5; no firm D call. The CDR3 contains 13 residues. Per the germline V gene, CDR1 is LGHDT and CDR2 is YNNKEL (reference sequence). The V end was cut by 2 bases, the J end by 11 bases, with 13 bases between. The CDR3 sequence is CASSQTSGESQHF. CDR3 in DNA: TGTGCCAGCAGCCAAACCTCGGGAGAGTCCCAGCATTTT.

CDR3 sequence reads: CASNLAGLNEKLFF. The CDR3 DNA reads TGTGCCAGCAACCTGGCCGGACTTAATGAAAAACTGTTTTTT. V gene TRBV5-6 combines with J gene TRBJ1-4; D gene ambiguous. With 6 bases removed from V and 4 bases from J, the gap between germline ends came to 13 bases. Germline CDR1 and CDR2: SGHDT and YYEEEE. The CDR3 extends over 14 amino acids.

This rearrangement joins TRBV27 to TRBJ2-5, with TRBD2 identical over 7 bases. This CDR3 region has 12 residues. Germline CDR1 is MNHEY and CDR2 is SMNVEV (reference sequence). Unmatched junction bases numbered 3, after V lost 8 bases and J lost 3 bases. The CDR3 spells CASGRGEETQYF. For the CDR3, the DNA is TGTGCCAGCGGACGGGGGGAAGAGACCCAGTACTTC.

This rearrangement joins TRBV2 to TRBJ2-7; D uncertain. CDR3 length: 15 residues. In germline, CDR1 is SNHLY, CDR2 FYNNEI. Between the trimmed V and J ends, which lost 3 bases and 2 bases, there was a span of 14 bases. In DNA, the CDR3 is TGTGCCAGCAGTGACCTCCTTGTAGTCCCCTACGAGCAGTACTTC. Protein sequence: CASSDLLVVPYEQYF.

The chain couples TRBV5-8 to TRBJ1-4; D is unclear. Trimming removed 3 bases from V and 2 bases from J, with 8 bases in between. The CDR3 runs to 14 residues. Germline assignment: CDR1 SGHTS and CDR2 YDEGEE. CDR3 in amino acids: CASSSPRTNEKLFF. CDR3 sequence (DNA): TGTGCCAGCAGCTCTCCCCGGACTAATGAAAAACTGTTTTTT.